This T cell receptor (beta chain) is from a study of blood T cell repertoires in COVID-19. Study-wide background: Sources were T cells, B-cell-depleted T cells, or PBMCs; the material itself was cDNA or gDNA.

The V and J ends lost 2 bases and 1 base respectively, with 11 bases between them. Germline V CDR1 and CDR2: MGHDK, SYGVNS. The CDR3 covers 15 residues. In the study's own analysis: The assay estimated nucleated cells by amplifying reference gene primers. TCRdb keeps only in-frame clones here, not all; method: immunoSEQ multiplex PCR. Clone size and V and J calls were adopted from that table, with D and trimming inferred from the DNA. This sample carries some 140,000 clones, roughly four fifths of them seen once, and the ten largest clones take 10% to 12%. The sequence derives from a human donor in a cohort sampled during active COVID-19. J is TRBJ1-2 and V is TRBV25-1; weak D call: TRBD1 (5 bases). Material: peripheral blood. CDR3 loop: CASSEGGGDNYGYTF. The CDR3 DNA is TGTGCCAGCAGTGAAGGGGGGGGAGATAACTATGGCTACACCTTC.